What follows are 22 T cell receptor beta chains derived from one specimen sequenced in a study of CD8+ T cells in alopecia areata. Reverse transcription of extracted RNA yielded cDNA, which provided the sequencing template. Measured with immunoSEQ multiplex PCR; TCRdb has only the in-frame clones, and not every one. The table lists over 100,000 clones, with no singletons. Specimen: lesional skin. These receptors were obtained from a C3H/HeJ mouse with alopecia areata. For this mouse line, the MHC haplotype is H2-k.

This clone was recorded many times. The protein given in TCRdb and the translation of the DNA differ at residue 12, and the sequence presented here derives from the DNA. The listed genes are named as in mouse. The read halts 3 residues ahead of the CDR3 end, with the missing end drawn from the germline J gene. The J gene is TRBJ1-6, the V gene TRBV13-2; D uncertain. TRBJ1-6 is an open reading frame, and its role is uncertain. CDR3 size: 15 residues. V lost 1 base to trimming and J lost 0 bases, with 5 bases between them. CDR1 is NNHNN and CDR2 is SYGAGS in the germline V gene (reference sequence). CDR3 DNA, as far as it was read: TGTGCCAGCGGTGATACAGATTCCTATAATTCGCCC. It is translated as CASGDTDSYNSP. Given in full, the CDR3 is CASGDTDSYNSPLYF.

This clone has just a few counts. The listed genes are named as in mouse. The covered CDR3 bases are TGTGCCAGCAGAGGGTTCACCGGG. It translates to CASRGFTG. The entire CDR3 protein is CASRGFTGQLYF. The chain joins TRBV13-3 to TRBJ2-2; D call uncertain. The read ends 4 residues early relative to the CDR3; the germline J gene fills the gap. V gave up 5 bases and J gave up 4 bases, with 6 bases separating them. The CDR3 has 12 residues. Germline CDR1 reads NNHDY; CDR2 reads SYVADS.

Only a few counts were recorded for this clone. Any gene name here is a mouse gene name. CDR3: CTCSDRGRITGQLYF. The CDR3 DNA, read in part, is TGCACCTGCAGTGACAGGGGGCGCATCACCGGG. V usage is TRBV1 and J usage is TRBJ2-2, with 9 nucleotides matching TRBD1. The read ends 4 residues before the CDR3 terminus; that terminus is restored from the germline J gene. Looked up from germline, CDR1 is NSQYPW and CDR2 is LRSPGD (reference sequence). The junction had 4 bases not matched to a gene; V was cut back by 4 bases and J by 4 bases. This CDR3 has 15 amino acids.

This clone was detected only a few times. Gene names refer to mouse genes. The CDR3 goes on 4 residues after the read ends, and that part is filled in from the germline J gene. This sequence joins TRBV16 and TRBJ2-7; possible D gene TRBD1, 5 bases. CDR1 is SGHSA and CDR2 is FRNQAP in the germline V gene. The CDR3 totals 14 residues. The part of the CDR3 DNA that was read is TGTGCAAGCAGCTTAGATCCTGACAGTTAT. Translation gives CASSLDPDSY. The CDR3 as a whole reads CASSLDPDSYEQYF. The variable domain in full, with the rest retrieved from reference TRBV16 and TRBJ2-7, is NAGVIQTPRHKVTGKGQEATLWCEPISGHSAVFWYRQTIVQGLEFLTYFRNQAPIDDSGMPKERFSAQMPNQSHSTLKIQSTQPQDSAVYLCASSLDPDSYEQYFGPGTRLTVL.

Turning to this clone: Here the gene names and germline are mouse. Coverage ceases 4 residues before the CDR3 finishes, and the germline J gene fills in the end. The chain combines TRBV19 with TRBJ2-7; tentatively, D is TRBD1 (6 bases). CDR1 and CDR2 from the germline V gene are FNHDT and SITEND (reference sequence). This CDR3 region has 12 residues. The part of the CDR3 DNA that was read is TGTGCCAGCAGTGTACAGGGATAT. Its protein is CASSVQGY. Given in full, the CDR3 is CASSVQGYEQYF. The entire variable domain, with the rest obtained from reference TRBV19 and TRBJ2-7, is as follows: GGIITQTPKFLIGQEGQKLTLKCQQNFNHDTMYWYRQDSGKGLRLIYYSITENDLQKGDLSEGYDASREKKSSFSLTVTSAQKNEMAVFLCASSVQGYEQYFGPGTRLTVL.

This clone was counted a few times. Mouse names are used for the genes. Here the CDR3 reads CASSPRGWGNTEVFF. CDR3 bases read: TGTGCCAGCAGCCCCAGGGGATGGGGAAACACA. The J gene is TRBJ1-1, the V gene TRBV19, with a possible D match to TRBD1 (6 bases). The read terminates 4 residues ahead of where the CDR3 ends, so the germline J gene completes it. This CDR3 is built from 15 residues. The V gene's germline CDR1 is FNHDT and CDR2 SITEND (reference sequence). V lost 5 bases and J 1 base, leaving 15 bases between the germline ends.

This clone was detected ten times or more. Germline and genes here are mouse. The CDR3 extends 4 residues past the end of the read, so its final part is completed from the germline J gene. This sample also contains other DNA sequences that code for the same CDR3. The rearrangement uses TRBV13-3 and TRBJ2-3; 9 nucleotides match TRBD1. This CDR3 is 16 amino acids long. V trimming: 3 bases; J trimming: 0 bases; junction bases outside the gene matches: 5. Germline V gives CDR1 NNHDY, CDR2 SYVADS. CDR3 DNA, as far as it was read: TGTGCCAGCAGTGGACCGGGACAGGGAAGTGCAGAA. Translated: CASSGPGQGSAE. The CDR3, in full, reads CASSGPGQGSAETLYF.

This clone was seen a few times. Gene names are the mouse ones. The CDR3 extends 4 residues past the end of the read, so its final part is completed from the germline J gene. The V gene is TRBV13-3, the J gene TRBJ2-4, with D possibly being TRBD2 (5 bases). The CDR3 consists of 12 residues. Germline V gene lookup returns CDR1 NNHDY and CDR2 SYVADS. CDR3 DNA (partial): TGTGCCAGCAGTGGTGGGGTTAAC. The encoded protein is CASSGGVN. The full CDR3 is CASSGGVNTLYF.

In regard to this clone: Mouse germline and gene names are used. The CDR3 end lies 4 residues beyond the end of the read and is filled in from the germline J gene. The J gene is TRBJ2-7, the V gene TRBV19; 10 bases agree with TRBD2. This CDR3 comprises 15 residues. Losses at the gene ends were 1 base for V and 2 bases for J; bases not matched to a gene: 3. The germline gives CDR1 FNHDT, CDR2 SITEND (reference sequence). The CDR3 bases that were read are TGTGCCAGCAGTATAAGCTGGGGGGGCGCCTAT. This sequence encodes CASSISWGGAY. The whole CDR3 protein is CASSISWGGAYEQYF.

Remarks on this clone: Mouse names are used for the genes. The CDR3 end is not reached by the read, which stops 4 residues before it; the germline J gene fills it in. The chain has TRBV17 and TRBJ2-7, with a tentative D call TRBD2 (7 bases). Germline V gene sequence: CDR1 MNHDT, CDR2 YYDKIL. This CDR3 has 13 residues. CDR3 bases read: TGTGCTAGCAGTAGTCTGGGGGCTTAT. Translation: CASSSLGAY. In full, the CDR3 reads CASSSLGAYEQYF. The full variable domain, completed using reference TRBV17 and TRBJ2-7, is DTTVKQNPRYKLARVGKPVNLICSQTMNHDTMYWYQKKPNQAPKLLLFYYDKILNREADTFEKFQSSRPNNSFCSLYIGSAGLEYSAMYLCASSSLGAYEQYFGPGTRLTVL.

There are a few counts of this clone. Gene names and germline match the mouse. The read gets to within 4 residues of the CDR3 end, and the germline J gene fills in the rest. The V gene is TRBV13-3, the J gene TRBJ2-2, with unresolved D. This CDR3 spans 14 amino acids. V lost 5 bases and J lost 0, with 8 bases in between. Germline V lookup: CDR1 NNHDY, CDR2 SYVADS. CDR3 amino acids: CASSSQSNTGQLYF. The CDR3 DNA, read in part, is TGTGCCAGCAGCTCACAATCAAACACCGGG.

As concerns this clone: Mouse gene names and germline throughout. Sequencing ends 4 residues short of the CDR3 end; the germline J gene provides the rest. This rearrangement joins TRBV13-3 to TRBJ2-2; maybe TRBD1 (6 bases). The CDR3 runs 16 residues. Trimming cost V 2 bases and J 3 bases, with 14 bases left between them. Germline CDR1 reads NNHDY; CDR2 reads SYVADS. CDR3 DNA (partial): TGTGCCAGCAGTGAATGGGACAAGGGGGACACCGGG. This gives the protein CASSEWDKGDTG. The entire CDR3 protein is CASSEWDKGDTGQLYF.

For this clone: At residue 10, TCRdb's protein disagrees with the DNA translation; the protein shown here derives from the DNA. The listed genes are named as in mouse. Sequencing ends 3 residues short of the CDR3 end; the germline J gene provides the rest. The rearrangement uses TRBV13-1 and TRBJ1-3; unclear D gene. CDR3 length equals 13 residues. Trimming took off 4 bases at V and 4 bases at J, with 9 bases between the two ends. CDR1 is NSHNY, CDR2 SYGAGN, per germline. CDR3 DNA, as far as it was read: TGTGCCAGCAGTCAATGGGTAGGAAATACG. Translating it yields CASSQWVGNT. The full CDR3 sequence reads CASSQWVGNTLYF.

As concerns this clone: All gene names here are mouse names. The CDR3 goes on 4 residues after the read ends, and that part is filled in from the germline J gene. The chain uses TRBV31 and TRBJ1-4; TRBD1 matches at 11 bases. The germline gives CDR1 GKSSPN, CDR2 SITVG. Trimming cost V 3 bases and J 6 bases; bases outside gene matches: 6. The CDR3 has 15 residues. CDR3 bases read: TGTGCCTGGAGCCCCGGGACAGGGGGAGACGAA. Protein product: CAWSPGTGGDE. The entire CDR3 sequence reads CAWSPGTGGDERLFF.

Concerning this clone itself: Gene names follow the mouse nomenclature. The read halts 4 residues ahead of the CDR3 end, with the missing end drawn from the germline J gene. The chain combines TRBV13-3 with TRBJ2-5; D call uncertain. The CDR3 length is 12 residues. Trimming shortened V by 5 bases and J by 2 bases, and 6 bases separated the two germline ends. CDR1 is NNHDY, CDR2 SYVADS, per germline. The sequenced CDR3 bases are TGTGCCAGCAGCCGACTCCAAGAC. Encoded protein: CASSRLQD. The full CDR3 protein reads CASSRLQDTQYF.

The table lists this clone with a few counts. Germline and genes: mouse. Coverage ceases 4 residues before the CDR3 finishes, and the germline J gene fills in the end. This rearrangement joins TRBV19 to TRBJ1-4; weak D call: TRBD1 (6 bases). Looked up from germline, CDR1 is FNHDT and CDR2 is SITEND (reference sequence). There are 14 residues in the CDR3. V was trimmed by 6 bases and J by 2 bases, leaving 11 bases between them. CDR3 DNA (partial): TGTGCCAGCAACACCGGGACATCCAACGAA. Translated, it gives CASNTGTSNE. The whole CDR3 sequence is CASNTGTSNERLFF. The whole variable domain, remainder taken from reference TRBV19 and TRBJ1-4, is GGIITQTPKFLIGQEGQKLTLKCQQNFNHDTMYWYRQDSGKGLRLIYYSITENDLQKGDLSEGYDASREKKSSFSLTVTSAQKNEMAVFLCASNTGTSNERLFFGHGTKLSVL.

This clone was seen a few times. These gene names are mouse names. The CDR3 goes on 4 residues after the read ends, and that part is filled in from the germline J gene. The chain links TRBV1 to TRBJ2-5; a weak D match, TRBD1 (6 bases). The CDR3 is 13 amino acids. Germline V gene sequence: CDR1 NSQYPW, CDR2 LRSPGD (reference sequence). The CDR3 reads CTCSDQGRDTQYF. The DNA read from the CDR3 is TGCACCTGCAGTGACCAGGGGAGAGAC.

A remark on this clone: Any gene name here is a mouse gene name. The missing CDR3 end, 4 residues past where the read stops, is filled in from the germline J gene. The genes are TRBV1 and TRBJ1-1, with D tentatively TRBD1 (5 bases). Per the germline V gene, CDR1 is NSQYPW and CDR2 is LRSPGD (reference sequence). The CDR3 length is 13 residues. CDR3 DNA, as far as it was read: TGCACCTGCAGTGCAAATCAGGGAGCA. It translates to CTCSANQGA. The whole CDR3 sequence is CTCSANQGAEVFF.

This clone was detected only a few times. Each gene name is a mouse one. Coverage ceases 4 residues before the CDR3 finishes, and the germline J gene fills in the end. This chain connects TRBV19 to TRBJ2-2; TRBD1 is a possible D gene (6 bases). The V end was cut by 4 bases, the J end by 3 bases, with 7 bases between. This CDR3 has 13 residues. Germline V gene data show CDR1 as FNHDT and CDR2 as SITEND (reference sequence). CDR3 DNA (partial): TGTGCCAGCAGTCGGACAGACACCGGG. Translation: CASSRTDTG. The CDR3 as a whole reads CASSRTDTGQLYF.

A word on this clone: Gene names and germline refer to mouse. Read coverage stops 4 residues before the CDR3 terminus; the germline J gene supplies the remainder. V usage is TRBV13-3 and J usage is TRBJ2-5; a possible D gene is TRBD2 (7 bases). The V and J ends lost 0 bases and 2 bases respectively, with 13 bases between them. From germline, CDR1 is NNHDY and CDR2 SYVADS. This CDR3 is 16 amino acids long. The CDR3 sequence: CASSDGGAETQDTQYF. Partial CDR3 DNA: TGTGCCAGCAGTGATGGGGGGGCCGAGACCCAAGAC.

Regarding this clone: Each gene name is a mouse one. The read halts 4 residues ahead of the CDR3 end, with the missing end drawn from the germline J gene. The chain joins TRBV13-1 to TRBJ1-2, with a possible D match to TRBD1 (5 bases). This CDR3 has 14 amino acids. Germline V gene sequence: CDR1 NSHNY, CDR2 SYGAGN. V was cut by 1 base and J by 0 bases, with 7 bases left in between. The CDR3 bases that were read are TGTGCCAGCAGTGATCACAGGACAAACTCC. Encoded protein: CASSDHRTNS. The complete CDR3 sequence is CASSDHRTNSDYTF.

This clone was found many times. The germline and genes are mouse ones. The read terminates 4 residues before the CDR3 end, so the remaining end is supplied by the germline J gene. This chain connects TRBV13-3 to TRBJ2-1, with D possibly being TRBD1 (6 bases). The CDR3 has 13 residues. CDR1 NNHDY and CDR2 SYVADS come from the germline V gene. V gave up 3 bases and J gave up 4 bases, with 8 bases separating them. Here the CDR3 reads CASSAGAYAEQFF. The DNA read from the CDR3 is TGTGCCAGCAGTGCAGGGGCTTATGCT.